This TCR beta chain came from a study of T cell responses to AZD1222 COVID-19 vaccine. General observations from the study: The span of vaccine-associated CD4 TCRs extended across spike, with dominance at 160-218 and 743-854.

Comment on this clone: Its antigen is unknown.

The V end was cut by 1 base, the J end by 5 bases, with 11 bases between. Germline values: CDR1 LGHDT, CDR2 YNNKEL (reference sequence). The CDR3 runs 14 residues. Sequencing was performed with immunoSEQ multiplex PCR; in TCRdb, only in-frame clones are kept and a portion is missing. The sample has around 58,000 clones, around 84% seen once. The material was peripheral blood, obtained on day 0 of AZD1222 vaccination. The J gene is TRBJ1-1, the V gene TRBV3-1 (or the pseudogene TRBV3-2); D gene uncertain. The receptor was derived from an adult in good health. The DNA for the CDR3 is TGTGCCAGCAGCCAAGGCTGGGGAGGGACTGAAGCTTTCTTT. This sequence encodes CASSQGWGGTEAFF.